This T cell receptor (beta chain) was retrieved from a study of cytomegalovirus exposure and HLA in healthy donors. Across the study: The 90 to 150 validation repertoires matched the 650 to 850 first-cohort repertoires in platform, a later analysis reported.

This CDR3 is built from 15 residues. V was clipped by 5 bases and J by 0 bases, with 11 bases between them. Germline V CDR1 and CDR2: MDHEN, SYDVKM. Using immunoSEQ multiplex PCR, the repertoire was profiled, and TCRdb retains in-frame clones only, with some absent. The sample gives roughly 260,000 clones, around 90% of which show up once; 0.3% to 0.4% is in the top ten. As for this clone: What it recognizes is unknown.

Points from the study as a whole: Researchers catalogued about 150 TCR beta chains as cytomegalovirus-associated. Clusters of TCRs from the first cohort tended to co-occur in the approximately 120 validation repertoires (as a later analysis found). Three CMV-associated chains proved CMV antigen-specific in vitro.

The sequencing input was PBMCs. This sequence originates from a woman younger than 35 in good health and CMV-seronegative. The rearrangement uses TRBV28 and TRBJ1-3; tentative D call: TRBD1 (5 bases). The CDR3 DNA follows: TGTGCCAGCAGTGAGACAGAACACTCTGGAAACACCATATATTTT. Its protein is CASSETEHSGNTIYF.